Shown below are 4 T cell receptor beta chains from a single sample sequenced in a study of T-cell reconstitution after alpha-beta-depleted transplantation in children. Unique molecular identifiers were incorporated when the TCRbeta library was constructed. Using its own MiXCR run on the PCR reads, TCRdb lists one record per CDR3 protein. The sample has 200,000 to 300,000 distinct CDR3 sequences; around 12% are singletons. Sample: PBMCs from the stem cell graft donor, taken from the stem cell graft. These receptor sequences come from a human donor who donated a stem cell graft to a child with acute lymphoblastic leukemia.

This clonotype has a count of ten or more. The rearrangement joins TRBV10-3 to TRBJ2-3; D is perhaps TRBD1 (5 bases). V dropped 11 bases and J dropped 0 bases, with 12 bases sitting between them. CDR1 ENHRY and CDR2 SYGVKD come from the germline V gene. CDR3 length: 13 residues. Here the CDR3 reads CALSGKSTDTQYF. For the CDR3, the DNA is TGTGCCCTATCAGGGAAGAGCACAGATACGCAGTATTTT.

This clonotype was observed at least ten times. This sequence joins TRBV30 and TRBJ2-1, with TRBD1 identical over 9 bases. In germline, CDR1 is GTSNPN, CDR2 SVGIG (reference sequence). The CDR3 has 15 amino acids. V lost 3 bases to trimming and J lost 2 bases; unmatched junction nucleotides: 5. The CDR3 nucleotides read TGTGCCTGGAGGTGGGGACAGGGCACCTACAATGAGCAGTTCTTC. This gives the protein CAWRWGQGTYNEQFF.

This clonotype was seen a handful of times. This chain connects TRBV20-1 to TRBJ2-4; D perhaps matches TRBD1 (5 bases). Per the germline V gene, CDR1 is DFQATT and CDR2 is SNEGSKA (reference sequence). V lost 0 bases and J 0 bases, leaving 9 bases between the germline ends. The CDR3 has 15 residues. CDR3 residues: CSARETGVAKNIQYF. CDR3 DNA: TGCAGTGCTAGAGAAACAGGCGTAGCCAAAAACATTCAGTACTTC.

V gene TRBV11-2 combines with J gene TRBJ2-1; TRBD2 aligns across 12 bases. The CDR3 length is 16 residues. After removal of 4 bases from V and 4 bases from J, the junction contained 5 bases not matched to a gene. CDR1 SGHAT and CDR2 FQNNGV come from the germline V gene. As DNA, the CDR3 is TGTGCCAGCAGCTCCCGGACTAGCGGGGTATACAATGAGCAGTTCTTC. Protein product: CASSSRTSGVYNEQFF.